The 27 T cell receptor beta chains given below trace back to one sample, sequenced in a study of blood T cells in healthy people across ages. Then a second PCR, running roughly 6 to 11 cycles, was carried out with a sample-barcoded 5' primer and a J-beta primer mix. MiXCR, applied by TCRdb to the 5' RACE reads, yields one record per CDR3 protein. The sample includes approximately 810,000 distinct CDR3 sequences, 35% to 40% of them seen just once. Sequencing was performed on blood. The receptors come from a man aged 18 to 35 in good health.

There are many counts of this clonotype. The J gene is TRBJ2-7, the V gene TRBV6-2 or TRBV6-3; the D is unclear. This CDR3 spans 13 amino acids. Germline CDR1 MNHEY, CDR2 SVGEGT. V lost 4 bases to trimming and J lost 1 base, with 8 bases between them. As DNA, the CDR3 is TGTGCCAGCAGTTCTTATACTTCCTACGAGCAGTACTTC. Protein product: CASSSYTSYEQYF.

V gene TRBV24-1 combines with J gene TRBJ2-1, with D perhaps being TRBD1 or TRBD2 (5 bases each). Germline V CDR1 and CDR2: KGHDR, SFDVKD. V shed 7 bases and J shed 7 bases, with 13 bases lying between them. The CDR3 is 13 amino acids. This CDR3 reads CATRAAGGNEQFF. The CDR3 DNA follows: TGTGCCACCAGGGCCGCTGGGGGAAATGAGCAGTTCTTC.

The chain couples TRBV18 to TRBJ1-2, with TRBD1 identical over 10 bases. CDR1 is KGHSH and CDR2 is LQKENI in the germline V gene. The V and J ends lost 3 bases and 11 bases, in that order; junction bases with no gene match: 3. The CDR3 covers 12 residues. This CDR3 reads CASSPRGQGYTF. The CDR3 DNA is TGTGCCAGCTCACCCCGGGGACAGGGGTACACCTTC.

The chain employs TRBV29-1 and TRBJ2-7, with 7 bases that match TRBD2. Germline CDR1 reads SQVTM; CDR2 reads ANQGSEA. V shed 4 bases, J shed 2 bases, and the junction held 5 bases outside the gene matches. The CDR3 contains 13 residues. Written as DNA, the CDR3 is TGCAGCGTTGGAGGACTAGGACCCTACGAGCAGTACTTC. The encoded protein is CSVGGLGPYEQYF.

The table lists this clonotype with a count of one. J is TRBJ2-1 and V is TRBV29-1; no clear D gene. The CDR3 is made up of 13 amino acids. V lost 4 bases and J lost 9, with 16 bases in between. Germline values: CDR1 SQVTM, CDR2 ANQGSEA. CDR3 protein: CSVVPFGVGEQFF. In nucleotides, the CDR3 is TGCAGCGTTGTTCCCTTTGGGGTGGGTGAGCAGTTCTTC.

V is TRBV3-1 and J is TRBJ2-5, with D perhaps TRBD2 (5 bases). Between the trimmed V and J ends, which lost 1 base and 11 bases, there was a span of 8 bases. CDR3 size: 11 residues. Germline CDR1 reads LGHDT; CDR2 reads YNNKEL (reference sequence). CDR3 DNA: TGTGCCAGCAGCCAAGTCTGGGAGCAGTACTTC. This sequence encodes CASSQVWEQYF.

J is TRBJ2-1 and V is TRBV7-3; 9 nucleotides line up with TRBD2. The CDR3 length is 14 residues. Germline V gives CDR1 SGHTA, CDR2 FQGTGA. J lost 5 bases, V lost 6 bases, and 5 bases had no gene match. The CDR3 bases are TGTGCCAGCAGTGAGGCGGGGGGGAACAATGAGCAGTTCTTC. Protein: CASSEAGGNNEQFF.

V usage is TRBV10-3 and J usage is TRBJ1-5; a weak D match, TRBD1 (5 bases). Trimming shortened V by 3 bases and J by 5 bases, and 11 bases separated the two germline ends. The CDR3 extends over 14 amino acids. Germline CDR1 ENHRY, CDR2 SYGVKD. The CDR3 sequence: CAISEQVEDQPQHF. Here the CDR3 DNA reads TGTGCCATCAGTGAACAGGTCGAGGATCAGCCCCAGCATTTT.

The rearrangement uses TRBV9 and TRBJ1-2, with 8 positions matching TRBD1. This CDR3 is built from 15 residues. V was pared by 0 bases and J by 7 bases, with 8 bases of the junction left unmatched. CDR1 and CDR2 (germline): SGDLS, YYNGEE. The CDR3 loop is CASSVVAGGTGGYTF. In nucleotides, the CDR3 is TGTGCCAGCAGCGTAGTAGCAGGGGGCACCGGTGGCTACACCTTC.

There are a few counts of this clonotype. V and J are TRBV28 and TRBJ1-1; D is possibly TRBD1 (5 bases). CDR3 length: 13 amino acids. The V gene's germline CDR1 is MDHEN and CDR2 SYDVKM. V was shortened by 7 bases and J by 1 base, with 10 bases between the two germline ends. In DNA, the CDR3 is TGTGCCAGCATGGGACCTGGGAACACTGAAGCTTTCTTT. Translated: CASMGPGNTEAFF. Filled out from reference TRBV28 and TRBJ1-1, the complete variable domain reads DVKVTQSSRYLVKRTGEKVFLECVQDMDHENMFWYRQDPGLGLRLIYFSYDVKMKEKGDIPEGYSVSREKKERFSLILESASTNQTSMYLCASMGPGNTEAFFGQGTRLTVV.

This clonotype appeared many times. The chain joins TRBV4-1 to TRBJ2-1, with D tentatively TRBD1 (6 bases). This CDR3 region has 17 residues. Trimming took off 3 bases at V and 4 bases at J, with 19 bases between the two ends. Germline CDR1 reads MGHRA; CDR2 reads YSYEKL. CDR3 DNA: TGCGCCAGCAGCCAGAGACCGGGACAAAGGGAATACAATGAGCAGTTCTTC. Its translation is CASSQRPGQREYNEQFF.

V and J are TRBV20-1 and TRBJ2-7; TRBD2 agrees at 10 bases. Matching the DNA end better, TRBJ2-5 makes the J call doubtful. Per germline, CDR1 DFQATT and CDR2 SNEGSKA (reference sequence). CDR3 length: 18 amino acids. CDR3 DNA: TGCAGTGCTAGAGACCTTAAATGGGCTAGCGGGGGTAAAGAGACCCAGTACTTC. Residues: CSARDLKWASGGKETQYF.

The V gene is TRBV20-1, the J gene TRBJ1-5; unclear D gene. The CDR3 is made up of 13 amino acids. Trimming left V 1 base short and J 0 bases short, with 4 bases between. The germline V gene has CDR1 DFQATT and CDR2 SNEGSKA (reference sequence). The CDR3 loop reads CSARGGSNQPQHF. Here the CDR3 DNA reads TGCAGTGCTAGAGGGGGTAGCAATCAGCCCCAGCATTTT.

This chain connects TRBV2 to TRBJ2-1, with 7 bases identical to TRBD2. Germline V gene data show CDR1 as SNHLY and CDR2 as FYNNEI. The CDR3 covers 12 residues. With V trimmed by 4 bases and J by 8 bases, 2 bases remained unmatched. CDR3 coding DNA: TGTGCCAGCAGTGTGGGGGGGTATGAGCAGTTCTTC. Protein sequence: CASSVGGYEQFF.

In this sample, this clonotype turned up many times. The rearrangement links TRBV29-1 to TRBJ1-1, with D possibly TRBD1 on 6 matching bases. V lost 6 bases to trimming and J lost 5 bases, with 16 bases between them. CDR1 and CDR2 from the germline V gene are SQVTM and ANQGSEA. The CDR3 loop spans 13 amino acids. For the CDR3, the DNA is TGCAGCGTAAAGGGGGGGGAGGGAACTGAAGCTTTCTTT. It codes for CSVKGGEGTEAFF.

The chain couples TRBV7-2 to TRBJ2-3, with 8 positions matching TRBD2. The germline V gene has CDR1 SGHTA and CDR2 FQGNSA. The ends lost 8 bases at V and 3 bases at J; junction bases unmatched: 10. CDR3 size: 15 residues. The CDR3 here is CASRAKAGETDTQYF. Here the CDR3 DNA reads TGTGCCAGCCGTGCCAAAGCGGGGGAAACAGATACGCAGTATTTT.

This clonotype was picked up a small number of times. CDR3 loop: CASSTGLAEITDTQYF. In nucleotides, the CDR3 is TGTGCCAGTAGTACGGGACTAGCGGAGATCACAGATACGCAGTATTTT. V gene TRBV19 combines with J gene TRBJ2-3; 11 nucleotides agree with TRBD2. V trimming: 4 bases; J trimming: 2 bases; junction bases outside the gene matches: 5. The CDR3 is 16 residues long. Germline V gene data show CDR1 as LNHDA and CDR2 as SQIVND (reference sequence).

This clonotype was observed a handful of times. The rearrangement uses TRBV6-5 and TRBJ2-1; 9 bases line up with TRBD1. V lost 8 bases and J lost 0; bases outside the gene matches: 5. The CDR3 is made up of 15 amino acids. Germline V gives CDR1 MNHEY, CDR2 SVGAGI. DNA of the CDR3: TGTGCCAGCTCGATGGACAGGGGCTCCTACAATGAGCAGTTCTTC. Translating gives CASSMDRGSYNEQFF.

The sample holds a few counts of this clonotype. V gene TRBV2 combines with J gene TRBJ2-3, with D possibly being TRBD2 (5 bases). V was cut by 6 bases and J by 5 bases, with 12 bases left in between. Germline V gene sequence: CDR1 SNHLY, CDR2 FYNNEI. The CDR3 has 13 residues. CDR3 sequence: CASRNAGIDTQYF. The CDR3 nucleotides read TGTGCCAGCAGAAACGCCGGGATAGATACGCAGTATTTT. The variable domain in full, with the rest retrieved from reference TRBV2 and TRBJ2-3, is EPEVTQTPSHQVTQMGQEVILRCVPISNHLYFYWYRQILGQKVEFLVSFYNNEISEKSEIFDDQFSVERPDGSNFTLKIRSTKLEDSAMYFCASRNAGIDTQYFGPGTRLTVL.

This clonotype was observed at least ten times. J is TRBJ2-1 and V is TRBV7-8, with a weak D call TRBD1 (5 bases). In germline, CDR1 is SGHVS, CDR2 FQNEAQ. This CDR3 has 14 amino acids. V gave up 5 bases and J gave up 5 bases, with 13 bases separating them. The CDR3 DNA reads TGTGCCAGCAGCCCGCAGACAGTCCACAATGAGCAGTTCTTC. It is translated as CASSPQTVHNEQFF.

The chain has TRBV7-9 and TRBJ2-1; TRBD1 aligns across 11 bases. J was trimmed by 7 bases and V by 5 bases; bases with no gene match: 4. Germline CDR1 SEHNR, CDR2 FQNEAQ (reference sequence). This CDR3 contains 14 residues. In nucleotides, the CDR3 is TGTGCCAGCAGCATCGGGACAGGGGGGAATGAGCAGTTCTTC. Amino acids: CASSIGTGGNEQFF.

The gene calls are TRBV3-1 and TRBJ2-2, with a weak D call TRBD2 (5 bases). Germline loops: CDR1 LGHDT, CDR2 YNNKEL (reference sequence). The ends were cut back, 2 bases at V and 8 bases at J, with 18 bases in the middle. The CDR3 consists of 16 residues. The DNA for the CDR3 is TGTGCCAGCAGCCAATCAGGACTCACGTCCTCGGGGGAGCTGTTTTTT. Translation: CASSQSGLTSSGELFF.

The CDR3: CASSYGRIYGELFF. In nucleotides, the CDR3 is TGTGCCAGCAGTTACGGCCGGATCTACGGGGAGCTGTTTTTT. The chain is built from TRBV6-2 or TRBV6-3 and TRBJ2-2; D gene unclear. CDR3 size: 14 residues. CDR1 MNHEY and CDR2 SVGEGT come from the germline V gene. The V end was cut by 2 bases, the J end by 7 bases, with 11 bases between.

Only a few counts were recorded for this clonotype. The chain joins TRBV28 to TRBJ1-2, with D possibly TRBD1 on 5 matching bases. In germline, CDR1 is MDHEN, CDR2 SYDVKM. This CDR3 is 14 amino acids long. V shed 2 bases and J shed 10 bases, with 17 bases lying between them. This CDR3 reads CASSLPGGGSIYTF. CDR3 DNA: TGTGCCAGCAGTTTACCCGGGGGGGGATCTATCTACACCTTC.

The V gene is TRBV5-4, the J gene TRBJ2-1; D is possibly TRBD2 (6 bases). The end of the DNA fits TRBJ2-7 better, so the J call may be wrong. Germline V gives CDR1 SGHNT, CDR2 YYREEE (reference sequence). CDR3 size: 16 residues. The CDR3 DNA follows: TGTGCCAGCAGTCAGGGAGGCCCTTCCTACTACAATGAGCAGTACTTC. This gives the protein CASSQGGPSYYNEQYF.

There are a few counts of this clonotype. J is TRBJ2-5 and V is TRBV5-1; TRBD1 is a possible D gene (5 bases). V was trimmed by 1 base and J by 4 bases, leaving 11 bases between them. Germline-derived CDR1 and CDR2 are SGHRS and YFSETQ. The CDR3 spans 14 residues. The CDR3 here is CASSLRGLGETQYF. CDR3 bases: TGCGCCAGCAGCTTGAGGGGCCTGGGAGAGACCCAGTACTTC.

This clonotype was detected only a few times. The gene calls are TRBV12-3 or TRBV12-4 and TRBJ1-4; D is undetermined. Trimming stripped 7 bases from V and 7 bases from J, with 7 bases between. The CDR3 consists of 11 residues. CDR3 sequence reads: CASTTGEKLFF. CDR3 nucleotide sequence: TGTGCCAGCACTACGGGTGAAAAACTGTTTTTT.